These 7 T cell receptor beta chains share one sample of origin, sequenced in a study of early T cells in non-severe SARS-CoV-2 infection (dated by TCRdb to 2020 to 2022). The library was made by 5' RACE. Sequencing used a NextSeq 500. TCRdb trimmed the raw reads at Q25, called clones with MiXCR and kept productive beta chains. Each entry is one CDR3 protein sequence, shown with its most common DNA and genes. The sample has some 83,000 distinct CDR3 sequences on record, roughly a tenth of them singletons. 8% of the sample goes to the ten largest clones. Sequencing used whole blood, obtained at baseline. These TCRs come from an adult who was a healthcare worker with PCR-confirmed SARS-CoV-2 infection or an uninfected control (not recorded which).

This clonotype was seen repeatedly, ten times or more. The genes are TRBV5-5 and TRBJ1-1, with D possibly being TRBD1 (6 bases). Germline V lookup: CDR1 SGHKS, CDR2 YYEKEE (reference sequence). The germline V and J ends were trimmed by 4 bases and 2 bases, with 18 bases remaining between them. CDR3 length: 16 amino acids. DNA for the CDR3: TGTGCCAGCAGCCTGGTGGGGGGCATGGCTAACACTGAAGCTTTCTTT. This encodes CASSLVGGMANTEAFF. The complete variable domain, with remaining parts taken from reference TRBV5-5 and TRBJ1-1, reads DAGVTQSPTHLIKTRGQQVTLRCSPISGHKSVSWYQQVLGQGPQFIFQYYEKEERGRGNFPDRFSARQFPNYSSELNVNALLLGDSALYLCASSLVGGMANTEAFFGQGTRLTVV.

This clonotype has a handful of counts. The DNA of the CDR3 is TGTGCCAGCAGCTTAGAGACTGCAGTTGGGTATAATTCACCCCTCCACTTT. It codes for CASSLETAVGYNSPLHF. The chain links TRBV7-2 to TRBJ1-6, with D uncertain. The V and J ends lost 1 base and 4 bases respectively, with 14 bases between them. CDR3 length: 17 amino acids. Germline V gives CDR1 SGHTA, CDR2 FQGNSA.

This clonotype was found many times. The chain is built from TRBV11-2 and TRBJ2-3, with a possible D match to TRBD1 (6 bases). From germline, CDR1 is SGHAT and CDR2 FQNNGV. The CDR3 runs to 16 residues. The germline V and J ends were trimmed by 5 bases and 2 bases, with 17 bases remaining between them. The CDR3 region is CASSPRGRADTDTQYF. The CDR3 region has the DNA TGTGCCAGCAGCCCCAGGGGCCGGGCAGACACAGATACGCAGTATTTT. Complete variable domain (other parts from reference TRBV11-2 and TRBJ2-3): EAGVAQSPRYKIIEKRQSVAFWCNPISGHATLYWYQQILGQGPKLLIQFQNNGVVDDSQLPKDRFSAERLKGVDSTLKIQPAKLEDSAVYLCASSPRGRADTDTQYFGPGTRLTVL.

This clonotype was seen a handful of times. This chain uses TRBV6-2 or TRBV6-3 with TRBJ2-7; TRBD1 matches at 11 bases. Germline loops: CDR1 MNHEY, CDR2 SVGEGT. Trimming cost V 8 bases and J 3 bases; bases outside gene matches: 12. The CDR3 covers 16 residues. CDR3 sequence: CASAIPKGQGDYEQYF. Here the CDR3 DNA reads TGTGCCAGCGCCATCCCTAAGGGACAGGGGGACTACGAGCAGTACTTC.

The rearrangement links TRBV7-9 to TRBJ1-4; D gene unclear. The CDR3 runs 13 residues. Trimming removed 3 bases at V and 8 bases at J, with 10 bases between. Germline CDR1 SEHNR, CDR2 FQNEAQ (reference sequence). In DNA form, the CDR3 reads TGTGCCAGCAGCTTGGGTGTAGGGGAAAAACTGTTTTTT. This gives the protein CASSLGVGEKLFF.

The genes are TRBV20-1 and TRBJ2-5; D tentatively fits TRBD1 or TRBD2 (5 bases each). Germline V gene lookup returns CDR1 DFQATT and CDR2 SNEGSKA (reference sequence). Trimming took 5 bases from V and 3 from J, leaving 13 bases between them. The CDR3 has 13 amino acids. Here the CDR3 DNA reads TGCAGTGCTTCAGGGACGGCCGAAGAGACCCAGTACTTC. Residues: CSASGTAEETQYF.

This clonotype was seen repeatedly, ten times or more. This rearrangement joins TRBV12-3 or TRBV12-4 to TRBJ2-7; 7 bases are a match to TRBD2. The CDR3 consists of 14 residues. Trimming at V came to 7 bases and at J to 0 bases, leaving 6 bases not matched to a gene. This chain's CDR3 is CASTLGTNSYEQYF. The CDR3 nucleotides read TGTGCCAGCACCCTGGGGACTAACTCCTACGAGCAGTACTTC.